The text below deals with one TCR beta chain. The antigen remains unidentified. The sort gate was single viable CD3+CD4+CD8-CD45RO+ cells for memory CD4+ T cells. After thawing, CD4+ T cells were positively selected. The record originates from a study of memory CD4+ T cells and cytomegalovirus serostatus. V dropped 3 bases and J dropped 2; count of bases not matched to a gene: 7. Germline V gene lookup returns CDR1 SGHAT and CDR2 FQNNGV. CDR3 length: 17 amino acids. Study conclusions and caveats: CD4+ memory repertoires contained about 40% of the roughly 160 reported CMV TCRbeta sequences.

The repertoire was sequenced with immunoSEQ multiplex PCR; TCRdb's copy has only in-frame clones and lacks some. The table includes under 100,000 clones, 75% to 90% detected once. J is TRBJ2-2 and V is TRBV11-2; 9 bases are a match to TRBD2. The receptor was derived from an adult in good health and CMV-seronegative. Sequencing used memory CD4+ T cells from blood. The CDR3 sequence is CASSFPAGGTNTGELFF. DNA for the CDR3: TGTGCCAGCAGCTTCCCAGCGGGGGGAACAAACACCGGGGAGCTGTTTTTT.